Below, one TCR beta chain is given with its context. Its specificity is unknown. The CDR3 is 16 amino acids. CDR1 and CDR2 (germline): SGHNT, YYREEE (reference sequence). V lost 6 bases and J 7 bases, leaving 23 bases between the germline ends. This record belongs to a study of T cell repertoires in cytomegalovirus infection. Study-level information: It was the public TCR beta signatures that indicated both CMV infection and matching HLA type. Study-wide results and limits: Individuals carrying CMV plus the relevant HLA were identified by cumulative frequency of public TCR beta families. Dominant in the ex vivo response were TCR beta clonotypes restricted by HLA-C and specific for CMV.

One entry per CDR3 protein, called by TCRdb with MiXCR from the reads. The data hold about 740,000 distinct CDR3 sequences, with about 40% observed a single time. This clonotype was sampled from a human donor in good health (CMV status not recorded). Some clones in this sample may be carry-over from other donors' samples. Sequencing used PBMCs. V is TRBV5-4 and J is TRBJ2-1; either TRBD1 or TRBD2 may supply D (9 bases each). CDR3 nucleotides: TGTGCCAGCACACGGGACAGGGCGGGGGGGATGAATGAGCAGTTCTTC. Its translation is CASTRDRAGGMNEQFF.